This T cell receptor (beta chain) was captured by sequencing in a study of vaccination effects on CD4 cells after COVID-19. Study-wide points: Convalescent patients were scarce in the study, and it lacked early post-infection timepoints.

CDR1 is SGHTA, CDR2 FQGTGA, per germline. V dropped 0 bases and J dropped 10 bases, with 10 bases sitting between them. There are 13 residues in the CDR3. Only in-frame clones appear in the TCRdb table, and some are missing; sequencing was by immunoSEQ multiplex PCR. The table shows roughly 50,000 clones, with 50% to 70% occurring only once. Investigators separated out CD4+ T cells once around nine days of culture had passed. This clone showed up just once. The antigen is unknown. This sequence was found in a human donor who received a COVID-19 vaccine. This sequence joins TRBV7-3 and TRBJ2-4; D remains unclear. This specimen consisted of CD4+ T cells from PBMCs cultured without peptide, obtained before COVID-19 vaccination. For the CDR3, the DNA is TGTGCCAGCAGCTTAACGTCGAACGGAATTCAGTACTTC. Protein sequence: CASSLTSNGIQYF. Full variable domain (missing parts from reference TRBV7-3 and TRBJ2-4): GAGVSQTPSNKVTEKGKYVELRCDPISGHTALYWYRQSLGQGPEFLIYFQGTGAADDSGLPNDRFFAVRPEGSVSTLKIQRTERGDSAVYLCASSLTSNGIQYFGAGTRLSVL.